A single sample gave rise to the 26 T cell receptor beta chains below, sequenced in a study of shared clonotypes between healthy human individuals. Using immunoSEQ multiplex PCR, the repertoire was profiled, and TCRdb retains in-frame clones only, with some absent. The sample carries about 960,000 clones, approximately 80% recorded once. Sequencing was done on a sample of memory CD4+ T cells sorted from blood. Subset specified: CD45RA-negative fraction. The receptors were sampled from a man aged 18 to 30 in good health.

The chain links TRBV5-1 to TRBJ2-1, with 7 bases fitting TRBD2. Germline V CDR1 and CDR2: SGHRS, YFSETQ. This CDR3 contains 15 residues. Trimming cost V 1 base and J 6 bases; bases outside gene matches: 7. In DNA form, the CDR3 reads TGCGCCAGCAGCTTGTCTGGGCGGGAGTCCAATGAGCAGTTCTTC. It yields the protein CASSLSGRESNEQFF.

V and J are TRBV5-1 and TRBJ1-1; D call uncertain. The CDR3 extends over 13 amino acids. Trimming removed 4 bases from V and 1 base from J, with 8 bases in between. Germline V gene sequence: CDR1 SGHRS, CDR2 YFSETQ. For the CDR3, the DNA is TGCGCCAGCAGCCCGGGAGCGAACACTGAAGCTTTCTTT. Its protein product is CASSPGANTEAFF.

The chain carries TRBV7-3 and TRBJ2-7; the D is unclear. The germline V gene has CDR1 SGHTA and CDR2 FQGTGA. CDR3 length: 13 amino acids. Trimming left V 2 bases short and J 6 bases short, with 11 bases between. The CDR3 DNA reads TGTGCCAGCAGCTTATCCTCCCCGGGCGAGCAGTACTTC. The encoded protein is CASSLSSPGEQYF.

The V call is TRBV9, the J call TRBJ2-7, with 9 bases that match TRBD1. Germline lookup yields CDR1 SGDLS and CDR2 YYNGEE. Germline trimming cut 0 bases from V and 3 bases from J; bases unmatched to any gene: 10. CDR3 size: 17 residues. CDR3 amino acids: CASSVGPTPGQGYEQYF. The CDR3 DNA reads TGTGCCAGCAGCGTAGGCCCCACCCCGGGACAGGGCTACGAGCAGTACTTC. Variable domain in full (rest from reference TRBV9 and TRBJ2-7): DSGVTQTPKHLITATGQRVTLRCSPRSGDLSVYWYQQSLDQGLQFLIQYYNGEERAKGNILERFSAQQFPDLHSELNLSSLELGDSALYFCASSVGPTPGQGYEQYFGPGTRLTVT.

In this sample, this clone turned up a few times. The genes are TRBV10-3 and TRBJ2-3; 8 nucleotides agree with TRBD2. V gave up 3 bases and J gave up 2 bases; unmatched junction bases: 4. Per the germline V gene, CDR1 is ENHRY and CDR2 is SYGVKD. The CDR3 has 15 residues. CDR3 protein: CAISDGGGPTDTQYF. In DNA form, the CDR3 reads TGTGCCATCAGTGACGGCGGGGGGCCCACAGATACGCAGTATTTT.

This clone was counted only a few times. The chain employs TRBV21-1 and TRBJ2-1; the D segment call TRBD2 is taken from the table without a DNA check. TRBV21-1 is recorded as a pseudogene. The CDR3 covers 15 residues. Here the CDR3 reads CARPSGTRGENEQFF. In DNA form, the CDR3 reads TGTGCCCGTCCCTCGGGGACTAGGGGCGAAAATGAGCAGTTCTTC.

The chain is built from TRBV6-4 and TRBJ2-1; no firm D call. This CDR3 comprises 13 residues. Trimming pared 3 bases from V and 9 bases from J, leaving 12 bases between. Germline CDR1 is MRHNA and CDR2 is SNTAGT. This CDR3 reads CASSEAIVGEQFF. DNA for the CDR3: TGTGCCAGCAGTGAAGCGATAGTCGGTGAGCAGTTCTTC.

This chain links TRBV4-3 with TRBJ2-7, with D perhaps TRBD1 or TRBD2 (5 bases each). The V and J ends lost 1 base and 3 bases respectively, with 10 bases between them. Per the germline V gene, CDR1 is LGHNA and CDR2 is YSLEER. There are 14 residues in the CDR3. CDR3 region: CASSQGRGDYEQYF. The CDR3 region has the DNA TGCGCCAGCAGCCAAGGTAGAGGGGACTACGAGCAGTACTTC.

This sequence joins TRBV10-2 and TRBJ2-6; 8 bases agree with TRBD2. Losses at the gene ends were 6 bases for V and 4 bases for J; bases not matched to a gene: 5. Looked up from germline, CDR1 is WSHSY and CDR2 is SAAADI. The CDR3 spans 15 residues. The CDR3 bases are TGCGCCAGCAGAGGCGGGGGGCGAGGGGCCAACGTCCTGACTTTC. It specifies CASRGGGRGANVLTF.

As concerns this clone: Additional DNA sequences in this sample encode the identical CDR3. The chain employs TRBV6-5 and TRBJ1-3; no firm D call. The ends were cut back, 0 bases at V and 0 bases at J, with 6 bases in the middle. Germline CDR1 and CDR2: MNHEY and SVGAGI. The CDR3 totals 15 residues. The CDR3, as DNA: TGTGCCAGCAGTTACTCTGCAGTCTCTGGAAACACCATATATTTT. Translated, it gives CASSYSAVSGNTIYF.

J is TRBJ1-1 and V is TRBV4-3, with TRBD1 as a possible D gene (5 bases). Germline lookup yields CDR1 LGHNA and CDR2 YSLEER. V lost 0 bases and J lost 8, with 10 bases in between. The CDR3 spans 13 residues. The CDR3 region is CASSQEQNREAFF. The CDR3 DNA follows: TGCGCCAGCAGCCAAGAACAAAACAGGGAAGCTTTCTTT.

Details on this clone: The same CDR3 arises from other DNA sequences in this sample as well. The chain employs TRBV27 and TRBJ2-1; perhaps TRBD1 as D (5 bases). Germline values: CDR1 MNHEY, CDR2 SMNVEV (reference sequence). The V and J ends lost 0 bases and 6 bases respectively, with 9 bases between them. The CDR3 sequence is 14 residues long. The CDR3 DNA reads as TGTGCCAGCAGTTTATCACCCAGGGTCAATGAGCAGTTCTTC. Its protein is CASSLSPRVNEQFF.

This chain uses TRBV27 with TRBJ1-5; unclear D gene. The germline CDR1 and CDR2 sequences are MNHEY and SMNVEV (reference sequence). V lost 3 bases to trimming and J lost 1 base, with 7 bases between them. The CDR3 is 14 residues long. This CDR3 is CASSFGGSNQPQHF. The CDR3 region has the DNA TGTGCCAGCAGTTTTGGCGGGAGCAATCAGCCCCAGCATTTT.

The chain has TRBV7-9 and TRBJ2-1; TRBD1 matches at 8 bases. The V segment lost 4 bases and the J segment 0 bases; nucleotides outside the gene matches: 5. Germline V gene lookup returns CDR1 SEHNR and CDR2 FQNEAQ (reference sequence). The CDR3 consists of 16 residues. The CDR3 protein is CASSSQGAGSYNEQFF. CDR3 in DNA: TGTGCCAGCAGCTCGCAGGGGGCGGGCTCCTACAATGAGCAGTTCTTC. Complete variable domain (other parts from reference TRBV7-9 and TRBJ2-1): DTGVSQNPRHKITKRGQNVTFRCDPISEHNRLYWYRQTLGQGPEFLTYFQNEAQLEKSRLLSDRFSAERPKGSFSTLEIQRTEQGDSAMYLCASSSQGAGSYNEQFFGPGTRLTVL.

The table lists this clone with a few counts. The sample contains more than one DNA sequence encoding this CDR3. This chain joins TRBV11-3 and TRBJ1-1, with no clear D. The CDR3 length is 14 residues. Germline V lookup: CDR1 SGHNT, CDR2 YENEEA. V shed 5 bases and J shed 1 base, with 11 bases lying between them. For the CDR3, the DNA is TGTGCCAGCAGCCTGGGCAGAGCGAACACTGAAGCTTTCTTT. The encoded protein is CASSLGRANTEAFF.

Turning to this clone: This same CDR3 is encoded by further DNA sequences in the sample. The chain has TRBV5-4 and TRBJ2-7; D uncertain. Looked up from germline, CDR1 is SGHNT and CDR2 is YYREEE (reference sequence). Trimming cost V 4 bases and J 2 bases, with 7 bases left between them. The CDR3 length is 12 residues. Written as DNA, the CDR3 is TGTGCCAGCAGCCTTGACACCTACGAGCAGTACTTC. Translating it yields CASSLDTYEQYF.

Points on this clone: Other DNA variants within this sample encode the same CDR3. This chain joins TRBV18 and TRBJ2-7, with D possibly being TRBD1 (6 bases). Germline V lookup: CDR1 KGHSH, CDR2 LQKENI. Trimming took off 2 bases at V and 0 bases at J, with 8 bases between the two ends. The CDR3 extends over 14 amino acids. In DNA form, the CDR3 reads TGTGCCAGCTCACCAGACAGGAGCTCCTACGAGCAGTACTTC. Translated, it gives CASSPDRSSYEQYF.

This chain connects TRBV5-4 to TRBJ2-3, with 10 bases lining up with TRBD2. The CDR3 covers 16 residues. Germline-derived CDR1 and CDR2 are SGHNT and YYREEE (reference sequence). Trimming took 5 bases from V and 0 from J; bases not matched to a gene: 6. As DNA, the CDR3 is TGTGCCAGCAGACCCGGTAGCGGGGGGAGCACAGATACGCAGTATTTT. Protein sequence: CASRPGSGGSTDTQYF.

The CDR3 DNA follows: TGTGCCTGGGGCGAGAGGGGGCGAAATTCACCCCTCCACTTT. It translates to CAWGERGRNSPLHF. V is TRBV30 and J is TRBJ1-6, with 7 bases lining up with TRBD1. This CDR3 is built from 14 residues. Germline assignment: CDR1 GTSNPN and CDR2 SVGIG (reference sequence). Trimming cost V 5 bases and J 7 bases; bases outside gene matches: 8.

This sequence joins TRBV20-1 and TRBJ2-7; possible D gene TRBD1, 6 bases. Trimming stripped 7 bases from V and 3 bases from J, with 10 bases between. The CDR3 loop spans 11 amino acids. Per the germline V gene, CDR1 is DFQATT and CDR2 is SNEGSKA (reference sequence). This chain's CDR3 is CSVGQLYEQYF. CDR3 sequence (DNA): TGCAGTGTAGGACAGCTCTACGAGCAGTACTTC.

This clone was counted once. The rearrangement links TRBV7-2 to TRBJ1-1; D remains unclear. CDR1 and CDR2 from the germline V gene are SGHTA and FQGNSA. The V gene lost 5 bases and the J gene lost 6 bases, with 13 bases spanning the gap. CDR3 length equals 13 residues. The CDR3 DNA is TGTGCCAGCAGCCCCTTGGCGGGCGCTGAAGCTTTCTTT. Its protein is CASSPLAGAEAFF.

The chain combines TRBV5-4 with TRBJ2-6; D may be TRBD1 (6 bases). With 6 bases removed from V and 3 bases from J, the gap between germline ends came to 13 bases. The CDR3 contains 15 residues. The germline V gene has CDR1 SGHNT and CDR2 YYREEE (reference sequence). In DNA, the CDR3 is TGTGCCAGCATCCGAACAGGGCTTGGGGCCAACGTCCTGACTTTC. Amino acid sequence: CASIRTGLGANVLTF.

This clone showed up just once. This sequence joins TRBV2 and TRBJ1-1, with D unresolved. V was pared by 9 bases and J by 5 bases, with 19 bases between. Germline CDR1 reads SNHLY; CDR2 reads FYNNEI. The CDR3 covers 14 residues. The CDR3 region is CASSPYTDGTEAFF. Written as DNA, the CDR3 is TGTGCCAGTTCCCCCTATACCGATGGGACTGAAGCTTTCTTT.

The rearrangement links TRBV19 to TRBJ1-5; D gene uncertain. V lost 3 bases and J 3 bases, leaving 9 bases between the germline ends. There are 14 residues in the CDR3. Germline V lookup: CDR1 LNHDA, CDR2 SQIVND (reference sequence). The CDR3 DNA reads as TGTGCCAGTAGTATGGACTGGGACAATCAGCCCCAGCATTTT. It yields the protein CASSMDWDNQPQHF.

The rearrangement links TRBV18 to TRBJ2-1; 8 bases map to TRBD1. Germline CDR1 reads KGHSH; CDR2 reads LQKENI. V trimming: 2 bases; J trimming: 10 bases; junction bases outside the gene matches: 4. The length of the CDR3 is 13 residues. CDR3: CASSPGQGREQFF. The CDR3 region has the DNA TGTGCCAGCTCACCAGGACAGGGAAGGGAGCAGTTCTTC.

This sequence joins TRBV4-1 and TRBJ1-4; D not certain. Trimming stripped 4 bases from V and 8 bases from J, with 17 bases between. This CDR3 spans 15 amino acids. CDR1 MGHRA and CDR2 YSYEKL come from the germline V gene. In nucleotides, the CDR3 is TGCGCCAGCAGCCCCGGGGTGGGGAGTTTCGAAAAACTGTTTTTT. It is translated as CASSPGVGSFEKLFF.